A selection of T cell receptor beta chains follows, all from one sample in a study of blood T cell repertoires in COVID-19. Profiled with immunoSEQ multiplex PCR; TCRdb holds only in-frame clones, not every one. The sample gives fewer than 150,000 clones, approximately 84% of which show up once; 3% to 3.5% is in the top ten. Sequencing was carried out using peripheral blood. All receptors derive from a man aged 40-50 years with acute or convalescent COVID-19. Each CDR3 is given with its conserved first and last residue. The D gene is left open where the match is weak. The size entry is marked missing in some rows and otherwise reads once, few, many or a size class.

length	V	D	J	size	CDR3	DNA
15	TRBV4-1	TRBD2	TRBJ2-3	-	CASGKTSGGADTQYF	TGCGCCAGCGGGAAGACTAGCGGGGGGGCAGATACGCAGTATTTT
15	TRBV7-2	-	TRBJ1-1	-	CASSRGGSPSTEAFF	TGTGCCAGCAGCCGGGGGGGGTCGCCGAGCACTGAAGCTTTCTTT
15	TRBV6-6	TRBD1	TRBJ2-7	-	CASSYRTGQSYEQYF	TGTGCCAGCAGTTATCGGACAGGGCAGTCCTACGAGCAGTACTTC
15	TRBV29-1	-	TRBJ2-3	-	CSVETAGAGTDTQYF	TGCAGCGTTGAAACGGCGGGGGCCGGTACAGATACGCAGTATTTT
13	TRBV12-3/TRBV12-4	TRBD1	TRBJ2-3	-	CASSRTGLDTQYF	TGTGCCAGCAGCCGGACAGGGTTAGATACGCAGTATTTT
15	TRBV30	TRBD1	TRBJ1-5	-	CAWSGTTGGNQPQHF	TGTGCCTGGAGCGGCACCACAGGGGGCAATCAGCCCCAGCATTTT
14	TRBV5-4	-	TRBJ1-1	-	CASSLGPGNTEAFF	TGTGCCAGCAGCTTGGGACCAGGGAACACTGAAGCTTTCTTT
13	TRBV12-3/TRBV12-4	-	TRBJ1-5	-	CASSLQGSQPQHF	TGTGCCAGCAGTCTTCAGGGTAGTCAGCCCCAGCATTTT
14	TRBV7-8	-	TRBJ2-3	-	CASSSQVSTDTQYF	TGTGCCAGCAGCTCACAGGTTAGCACAGATACGCAGTATTTT
14	TRBV5-1	-	TRBJ2-3	once	CASSLEGIADTQYF	TGCGCCAGCAGCTTGGAGGGGATCGCAGATACGCAGTATTTT
16	TRBV24-1	-	TRBJ2-1	-	CATSDPRAGYYNEQFF	TGTGCCACCAGTGACCCCCGGGCAGGGTATTACAATGAGCAGTTCTTC
15	TRBV3-1/TRBV3-2	-	TRBJ2-5	-	CASTFRGGGGETQYF	TGTGCCAGCACGTTTAGGGGGGGCGGAGGAGAGACCCAGTACTTC
15	TRBV7-2	TRBD1	TRBJ2-5	-	CASSPRDRRGETQYF	TGTGCCAGCAGCCCCCGGGACAGGAGGGGAGAGACCCAGTACTTC
16	TRBV5-6	TRBD1	TRBJ2-7	-	CASSAGRTGDAYEQYF	TGTGCCAGCAGCGCGGGTCGGACAGGAGATGCCTACGAGCAGTACTTC
12	TRBV30	-	TRBJ1-2	-	CAWSVGGGGYTF	TGTGCCTGGAGTGTCGGGGGAGGTGGCTACACCTTC
14	TRBV27	TRBD1	TRBJ1-2	-	CATSRDRVNYGYTF	TGTGCCACTTCAAGGGACAGGGTAAACTATGGCTACACCTTC
13	TRBV24-1	-	TRBJ2-1	-	CATSGGTYNEQFF	TGTGCCACCAGTGGCGGGACCTACAATGAGCAGTTCTTC
17	TRBV6-2/TRBV6-3	TRBD1	TRBJ2-3	-	CASSRSPDRADEDTQYF	TGTGCCAGCAGCCGCTCCCCAGACAGGGCGGACGAAGATACGCAGTATTTT
13	TRBV30	-	TRBJ2-5	-	CAWSVGGRETQYF	TGTGCCTGGAGTGTAGGAGGCCGAGAGACCCAGTACTTC
13	TRBV30	TRBD1	TRBJ1-2	-	CAWSPGQGYGYTF	TGTGCCTGGAGTCCGGGACAGGGCTATGGCTACACCTTC
16	TRBV5-1	-	TRBJ2-1	-	CASSLAADISYNEQFF	TGCGCCAGCAGCTTGGCAGCGGATATCTCCTACAATGAGCAGTTCTTC
14	TRBV7-2	-	TRBJ1-1	few	CASSWDWRNTEAFF	TGTGCCAGCAGCTGGGACTGGAGGAACACTGAAGCTTTCTTT
16	TRBV5-1	TRBD2	TRBJ2-3	-	CASSSQGTSLTDTQYF	TGCGCCAGCAGCTCCCAGGGGACTAGCCTCACAGATACGCAGTATTTT
15	TRBV19	TRBD1	TRBJ1-3	-	CASSEDRGSGNTIYF	TGTGCCAGTAGTGAGGACAGGGGCTCTGGAAACACCATATATTTT
13	TRBV3-1/TRBV3-2	-	TRBJ2-7	-	CASSLRDNYEQYF	TGTGCCAGCAGCCTCCGGGACAACTACGAGCAGTACTTC
14	TRBV6-5	TRBD1	TRBJ2-7	-	CASRPGTGVDEQYF	TGTGCCAGCAGACCCGGGACAGGGGTCGACGAGCAGTACTTC
18	TRBV6-1	TRBD1	TRBJ1-6	-	CASSEFLGQGIYNSPLHF	TGTGCCAGCAGTGAATTTTTGGGACAGGGAATCTATAATTCACCCCTCCACTTT
15	TRBV19	-	TRBJ1-2	-	CASNIAREGKLGYTF	TGTGCCAGTAATATCGCCCGCGAGGGTAAACTAGGCTACACCTTC
12	TRBV10-2	TRBD1	TRBJ1-1	-	CASSWTGSEAFF	TGCGCCAGCAGCTGGACAGGGTCAGAAGCTTTCTTT
14	TRBV7-9	-	TRBJ2-2	-	CASKDSLNTGELFF	TGTGCCAGCAAGGACAGTTTGAACACCGGGGAGCTGTTTTTT
15	TRBV11-1	TRBD2	TRBJ2-7	-	CASSLTGTSEYEQYF	TGTGCCAGCAGCTTAACCGGGACTAGTGAGTACGAGCAGTACTTC
13	TRBV2	TRBD1	TRBJ1-5	-	CASSEVAYRTGHF	TGTGCCAGCAGTGAAGTAGCTTATCGGACAGGGCATTTT
16	TRBV7-6	TRBD2	TRBJ2-3	-	CASSVLAGPPADTQYF	TGTGCCAGCAGCGTTCTAGCGGGCCCTCCGGCAGATACGCAGTATTTT
15	TRBV27	TRBD1	TRBJ2-3	-	CASSYDGQGTDTQYF	TGTGCCAGCAGCTACGATGGACAGGGAACAGATACGCAGTATTTT
17	TRBV19	-	TRBJ2-4	-	CASSIRPRSLAKNIQYF	TGTGCCAGTAGTATAAGGCCCAGGTCTCTGGCCAAAAACATTCAGTACTTC
16	TRBV5-6	TRBD1	TRBJ2-7	-	CASSLPRDRVTYEQYF	TGTGCCAGCAGCCTCCCCCGTGACAGGGTGACCTACGAGCAGTACTTC
15	TRBV2	-	TRBJ2-2	-	CASSEWGRDTGELFF	TGTGCCAGCAGTGAGTGGGGGCGCGACACCGGGGAGCTGTTTTTT
12	TRBV5-1	-	TRBJ2-7	-	CASSAEGYEQYF	TGCGCCAGCAGCGCGGAGGGTTACGAGCAGTACTTC
17	TRBV7-6	TRBD1	TRBJ2-2	-	CASSLGGTGTNTGELFF	TGTGCCAGCAGCTTAGGGGGGACAGGGACGAACACCGGGGAGCTGTTTTTT
15	TRBV13	TRBD2	TRBJ2-2	-	CASSPRGANTGELFF	TGTGCCAGCAGCCCACGGGGGGCGAACACCGGGGAGCTGTTTTTT
17	TRBV7-2	-	TRBJ2-6	-	CASSLVWGLSGANVLTF	TGTGCCAGCAGCTTAGTGTGGGGGCTCTCTGGGGCCAACGTCCTGACTTTC
14	TRBV6-5	TRBD1	TRBJ2-7	few	CASSRQGTMDEQYF	TGTGCCAGCAGTCGACAGGGGACCATGGACGAGCAGTACTTC